The entry below describes one T cell receptor beta chain. Its target is unknown. This specimen belongs to a study of T cell responses to AZD1222 COVID-19 vaccine. Study context: Recipients boosted at about 4 weeks or about 12 weeks are pooled.

Study-wide points: Donors, mostly white British, included more females; clonal diversity was possibly underestimated. Seropositive status at baseline applied to only five to seven AZD1222 recipients.

The CDR3 runs 15 residues. The germline V gene encodes CDR1 MDHEN and CDR2 SYDVKM. Trimming pared 6 bases from V and 3 bases from J, leaving 12 bases between. Clones were read by immunoSEQ multiplex PCR, and TCRdb kept only the in-frame ones, dropping some. The sample includes 95,000 to 150,000 clones, about nine tenths of them seen just once. This clonotype was obtained from an adult in good health. The rearrangement uses TRBV28 and TRBJ2-6; D could derive from TRBD1 or TRBD2 (5 bases each). Specimen: peripheral blood, collected on day 0 of AZD1222 vaccination. CDR3 region: CASRLRGLGANVLTF. The CDR3 nucleotides are TGTGCCAGCAGACTGAGGGGTCTTGGGGCCAACGTCCTGACTTTC.